Sequencing of this T cell receptor beta chain was carried out in a study of blood T cell repertoires in COVID-19. Sequenced by immunoSEQ multiplex PCR; TCRdb stores in-frame clones only, minus some. The profile shows 200,000 to 250,000 clones, approximately 80% of them singletons. With regard to this clone: Other DNA sequences in this sample translate to the same CDR3.

The TCR was taken from a man between 25 and 39 years old with acute COVID-19. The sequenced sample consisted of PBMCs or T cells enriched from blood (not recorded which).

Here the CDR3 DNA reads TGTGCCAGTAGTTTATTAGCGGGGGGGATCACAGATACGCAGTATTTT. Amino acids: CASSLLAGGITDTQYF. The rearrangement links TRBV19 to TRBJ2-3, with TRBD2 matching over 11 bases. The V gene end was trimmed by 5 bases and the J gene end by 2 bases; junction bases not matched to a gene: 6. This CDR3 region has 16 residues. CDR1 and CDR2 (germline): LNHDA, SQIVND (reference sequence).